A selection of T cell receptor beta chains follows, all from one sample in a study of cytomegalovirus exposure and HLA in healthy donors. Libraries were prepared by immunoSEQ multiplex PCR; TCRdb keeps only in-frame clonotypes and omits some of them. The sample includes under 150,000 clones, about four fifths of them seen just once. The sequenced sample was PBMCs. The receptor source for this set is a male donor in good health and CMV-seropositive. Each CDR3 is given with its conserved first and last residue. The order of the fields is J gene, D gene, clone size, V gene, CDR3 protein, CDR3 DNA. D genes are given only for firm matches. Rows may omit the clone size; those that give it use once, few, many or a size class.

j_call: TRBJ1-6
d_call: TRBD1
clone_size: -
v_call: TRBV7-9
cdr3_aa: CASSLAWQGGRDSPLHF
cdr3_nt: TGTGCCAGCAGCTTAGCCTGGCAGGGGGGTCGGGATTCACCCCTCCACTTT

j_call: TRBJ2-5
d_call: TRBD2
clone_size: -
v_call: TRBV11-2
cdr3_aa: CASSPETSGGAFRRETQYF
cdr3_nt: TGTGCCAGCAGCCCCGAAACTAGCGGGGGGGCTTTTCGGCGAGAGACCCAGTACTTC

j_call: TRBJ2-6
d_call: -
clone_size: -
v_call: TRBV21-1
cdr3_aa: CASTGLAGVPRVSGFGANVLTF
cdr3_nt: TGTGCCAGCACCGGACTAGCGGGAGTACCGAGGGTTTCAGGTTTTGGGGCCAACGTCCTGACTTTC

j_call: TRBJ2-1
d_call: -
clone_size: -
v_call: TRBV9
cdr3_aa: CASSVDEGLSSYNEQFF
cdr3_nt: TGTGCCAGCAGCGTAGATGAGGGATTAAGCTCCTACAATGAGCAGTTCTTC

j_call: TRBJ2-7
d_call: TRBD2
clone_size: few
v_call: TRBV5-6
cdr3_aa: CASSYQRGPYEQYF
cdr3_nt: TGTGCCAGCAGCTATCAGCGGGGCCCCTACGAGCAGTACTTC

j_call: TRBJ1-1
d_call: TRBD1
clone_size: -
v_call: TRBV10-3
cdr3_aa: CAIQGQGETEAFF
cdr3_nt: TGTGCCATCCAAGGGCAGGGGGAAACTGAAGCTTTCTTT

j_call: TRBJ1-5
d_call: -
clone_size: -
v_call: TRBV4-2
cdr3_aa: CASSQWQNSNQPQHF
cdr3_nt: TGTGCCAGCAGCCAATGGCAGAATAGCAATCAGCCCCAGCATTTT

j_call: TRBJ2-1
d_call: TRBD2
clone_size: -
v_call: TRBV9
cdr3_aa: CASSVGLAGGRSSYNEQFF
cdr3_nt: TGTGCCAGCAGCGTAGGACTAGCGGGAGGCCGGAGCTCCTACAATGAGCAGTTCTTC

j_call: TRBJ2-5
d_call: -
clone_size: -
v_call: TRBV9
cdr3_aa: CASSPPGTRSEETQYF
cdr3_nt: TGTGCCAGCAGCCCCCCCGGGACTCGCTCGGAAGAGACCCAGTACTTC

j_call: TRBJ2-1
d_call: -
clone_size: few
v_call: TRBV6-5
cdr3_aa: CASSYAGDSYNEQFF
cdr3_nt: TGTGCCAGCAGTTACGCCGGGGACTCTTACAATGAGCAGTTCTTC

j_call: TRBJ2-1
d_call: -
clone_size: -
v_call: TRBV19
cdr3_aa: CASSRGLYEQFF
cdr3_nt: TGTGCCAGTAGTCGCGGACTCTACGAGCAGTTCTTC

j_call: TRBJ2-5
d_call: -
clone_size: -
v_call: TRBV6-5
cdr3_aa: CASSYSRTFQETQYF
cdr3_nt: TGTGCCAGCAGTTACTCGAGGACTTTTCAAGAGACCCAGTACTTC

j_call: TRBJ2-7
d_call: -
clone_size: -
v_call: TRBV19
cdr3_aa: CASRTWTGSYEQYF
cdr3_nt: TGTGCCAGTAGGACCTGGACGGGGAGCTACGAGCAGTACTTC

j_call: TRBJ2-3
d_call: -
clone_size: -
v_call: TRBV5-6
cdr3_aa: CASSLGGPGADTQYF
cdr3_nt: TGTGCCAGCAGCTTGGGAGGGCCGGGGGCAGATACGCAGTATTTT

j_call: TRBJ2-5
d_call: TRBD1
clone_size: -
v_call: TRBV7-9
cdr3_aa: CASTKHQEDRGRLTETQYF
cdr3_nt: TGTGCCAGCACCAAACATCAAGAGGACAGGGGGCGATTGACGGAGACCCAGTACTTC

j_call: TRBJ1-2
d_call: -
clone_size: -
v_call: TRBV19
cdr3_aa: CASSIGSRANYGYTF
cdr3_nt: TGTGCCAGTAGTATAGGGTCTCGGGCTAACTATGGCTACACCTTC

j_call: TRBJ2-5
d_call: -
clone_size: -
v_call: TRBV7-6
cdr3_aa: CASSSLQETQYF
cdr3_nt: TGTGCCAGCAGCTCTTTACAAGAGACCCAGTACTTC

j_call: TRBJ2-7
d_call: TRBD2
clone_size: once
v_call: TRBV19
cdr3_aa: CASSGLAGVYEQYF
cdr3_nt: TGTGCCAGTAGCGGACTAGCGGGAGTATACGAGCAGTACTTC

j_call: TRBJ2-1
d_call: -
clone_size: -
v_call: TRBV10-3
cdr3_aa: CAISEQGSGRGSYNEQFF
cdr3_nt: TGTGCCATCAGTGAGCAGGGTAGCGGCCGGGGCTCCTACAATGAGCAGTTCTTC

j_call: TRBJ2-1
d_call: TRBD2
clone_size: -
v_call: TRBV25-1
cdr3_aa: CASSELDSGSSYNEQFF
cdr3_nt: TGTGCCAGCAGTGAATTGGACAGCGGGAGCTCCTACAATGAGCAGTTCTTC

j_call: TRBJ1-1
d_call: -
clone_size: few
v_call: TRBV10-2
cdr3_aa: CASSESGGTEAFF
cdr3_nt: TGCGCCAGCAGTGAGTCAGGGGGTACTGAAGCTTTCTTT

j_call: TRBJ2-7
d_call: TRBD1
clone_size: few
v_call: TRBV6-6
cdr3_aa: CACRGLGGEYEQYF
cdr3_nt: TGTGCCTGTAGGGGGCTAGGTGGAGAATACGAGCAGTACTTC

j_call: TRBJ2-1
d_call: TRBD1
clone_size: -
v_call: TRBV2
cdr3_aa: CASSGRTGGINEQFF
cdr3_nt: TGTGCCAGCAGTGGGAGGACAGGGGGTATCAATGAGCAGTTCTTC

j_call: TRBJ2-7
d_call: -
clone_size: -
v_call: TRBV27
cdr3_aa: CASSPDGALRREQYF
cdr3_nt: TGTGCCAGCAGTCCCGACGGAGCCCTCAGACGCGAGCAGTACTTC

j_call: TRBJ2-7
d_call: TRBD2
clone_size: -
v_call: TRBV6-5
cdr3_aa: CASSYSSGTSDYEQYF
cdr3_nt: TGTGCCAGCAGTTACTCGAGCGGGACTAGCGACTACGAGCAGTACTTC

j_call: TRBJ2-5
d_call: -
clone_size: -
v_call: TRBV5-1
cdr3_aa: CASSLPSKVIGDKTQYF
cdr3_nt: TGCGCCAGCAGCTTGCCATCGAAAGTAATAGGGGACAAGACCCAGTACTTC

j_call: TRBJ1-1
d_call: -
clone_size: -
v_call: TRBV7-3
cdr3_aa: CASSQQLNTEAFF
cdr3_nt: TGTGCCAGCAGCCAACAACTAAACACTGAAGCTTTCTTT

j_call: TRBJ1-2
d_call: TRBD1
clone_size: -
v_call: TRBV2
cdr3_aa: CASWDRGYGYTF
cdr3_nt: TGTGCCAGCTGGGACAGAGGCTATGGCTACACCTTC

j_call: TRBJ2-2
d_call: -
clone_size: -
v_call: TRBV5-4
cdr3_aa: CASSYLEGTGELFF
cdr3_nt: TGTGCCAGCAGCTATCTGGAGGGCACCGGGGAGCTGTTTTTT

j_call: TRBJ1-2
d_call: -
clone_size: -
v_call: TRBV7-9
cdr3_aa: CASSLESGGNYGYTF
cdr3_nt: TGTGCCAGCAGCTTAGAGTCGGGAGGCAACTATGGCTACACCTTC

j_call: TRBJ1-5
d_call: -
clone_size: -
v_call: TRBV21-1
cdr3_aa: CASSTNGGQPPGVRSNQPQHF
cdr3_nt: TGTGCCAGCAGCACCAACGGGGGACAGCCTCCGGGAGTGAGGAGCAATCAGCCCCAGCATTTT

j_call: TRBJ2-1
d_call: TRBD2
clone_size: -
v_call: TRBV7-2
cdr3_aa: CASSDQRGNYNEQFF
cdr3_nt: TGTGCCAGCAGCGATCAGCGGGGGAATTACAATGAGCAGTTCTTC

j_call: TRBJ1-2
d_call: -
clone_size: once
v_call: TRBV5-1
cdr3_aa: CASSEPSAGNGYTF
cdr3_nt: TGCGCCAGCAGCGAGCCTTCGGCAGGGAATGGCTACACCTTC

j_call: TRBJ1-2
d_call: -
clone_size: -
v_call: TRBV21-1
cdr3_aa: CASEYGYTF
cdr3_nt: TGTGCCAGCGAGTATGGCTACACCTTC

j_call: TRBJ2-5
d_call: -
clone_size: -
v_call: TRBV9
cdr3_aa: CASSGSGETQYF
cdr3_nt: TGTGCCAGCAGCGGAAGCGGGGAGACCCAGTACTTC

j_call: TRBJ1-5
d_call: TRBD1
clone_size: -
v_call: TRBV6-6
cdr3_aa: CASSHGQGGNQPQHF
cdr3_nt: TGTGCCAGCAGTCATGGACAGGGCGGGAATCAGCCCCAGCATTTT

j_call: TRBJ2-7
d_call: -
clone_size: -
v_call: TRBV29-1
cdr3_aa: CSVGGGQEKAYEQYF
cdr3_nt: TGCAGCGTTGGCGGGGGACAGGAGAAGGCCTACGAGCAGTACTTC

j_call: TRBJ2-1
d_call: TRBD1
clone_size: few
v_call: TRBV2
cdr3_aa: CASSDGTGRYEQFF
cdr3_nt: TGTGCCAGCAGCGACGGGACAGGGAGGTATGAGCAGTTCTTC

j_call: TRBJ2-7
d_call: -
clone_size: -
v_call: TRBV6-5
cdr3_aa: CAIRRTKSSYEQYF
cdr3_nt: TGTGCCATCCGGAGGACCAAATCATCCTACGAGCAGTACTTC

j_call: TRBJ1-1
d_call: -
clone_size: -
v_call: TRBV7-2
cdr3_aa: CASSLTTNTEAFF
cdr3_nt: TGTGCCAGCAGCTTAACAACGAACACTGAAGCTTTCTTT

j_call: TRBJ1-5
d_call: -
clone_size: -
v_call: TRBV6-6
cdr3_aa: CASSYSPGIQPQHF
cdr3_nt: TGTGCCAGCAGTTACTCTCCAGGGATTCAGCCCCAGCATTTT

j_call: TRBJ2-3
d_call: TRBD2
clone_size: few
v_call: TRBV6-5
cdr3_aa: CASSYSASGGLHTQYF
cdr3_nt: TGTGCCAGCAGTTACTCCGCTAGCGGGGGCCTCCACACGCAGTATTTT

j_call: TRBJ1-2
d_call: TRBD1
clone_size: -
v_call: TRBV19
cdr3_aa: CASRTGVNGYTF
cdr3_nt: TGTGCCAGTAGGACAGGGGTGAATGGCTACACCTTC

j_call: TRBJ2-1
d_call: -
clone_size: few
v_call: TRBV6-1
cdr3_aa: CASSLAASSYNEQFF
cdr3_nt: TGTGCCAGCTCTTTAGCGGCGAGCTCCTACAATGAGCAGTTCTTC

j_call: TRBJ1-1
d_call: TRBD1
clone_size: -
v_call: TRBV19
cdr3_aa: CASSTLGTAGGTEAFF
cdr3_nt: TGTGCCAGTAGTACCCTCGGGACAGCTGGGGGCACTGAAGCTTTCTTT

j_call: TRBJ1-1
d_call: TRBD1
clone_size: once
v_call: TRBV19
cdr3_aa: CASNRGREAFF
cdr3_nt: TGTGCCAGTAACAGGGGCCGAGAAGCTTTCTTT

j_call: TRBJ1-1
d_call: -
clone_size: -
v_call: TRBV4-1
cdr3_aa: CASSRQDGEAFF
cdr3_nt: TGCGCCAGCAGTCGACAGGACGGTGAGGCTTTCTTT

j_call: TRBJ1-2
d_call: -
clone_size: once
v_call: TRBV19
cdr3_aa: CASSPMTRGGGYTF
cdr3_nt: TGTGCCAGTAGTCCCATGACGAGGGGAGGAGGCTACACCTTC

j_call: TRBJ2-7
d_call: -
clone_size: -
v_call: TRBV27
cdr3_aa: CASSRLGGPSYEQYF
cdr3_nt: TGTGCCAGCAGTCGCTTGGGGGGGCCCTCCTACGAGCAGTACTTC

j_call: TRBJ2-1
d_call: -
clone_size: -
v_call: TRBV7-3
cdr3_aa: CASSSHGDYRSYNEQFF
cdr3_nt: TGTGCCAGCAGCTCTCATGGCGACTACCGCTCCTACAATGAGCAGTTCTTC

j_call: TRBJ2-1
d_call: -
clone_size: -
v_call: TRBV7-9
cdr3_aa: CASSSLSNEQFF
cdr3_nt: TGTGCCAGCAGCTCCCTTTCCAATGAGCAGTTCTTC

j_call: TRBJ2-3
d_call: -
clone_size: -
v_call: TRBV5-8
cdr3_aa: CASSPRADTQYF
cdr3_nt: TGTGCCAGCAGCCCCCGTGCAGATACGCAGTATTTT

j_call: TRBJ2-5
d_call: TRBD2
clone_size: once
v_call: TRBV6-6
cdr3_aa: CASSYLASGRGQTQYF
cdr3_nt: TGTGCCAGCAGTTACCTGGCTAGCGGGAGGGGACAGACCCAGTACTTC

j_call: TRBJ2-7
d_call: -
clone_size: -
v_call: TRBV27
cdr3_aa: CASSWTPTYEQYF
cdr3_nt: TGTGCCAGCAGTTGGACACCTACCTACGAGCAGTACTTC

j_call: TRBJ2-5
d_call: -
clone_size: -
v_call: TRBV15
cdr3_aa: CATRTAYIQETQYF
cdr3_nt: TGTGCCACTCGGACAGCTTATATCCAAGAGACCCAGTACTTC

j_call: TRBJ2-5
d_call: -
clone_size: -
v_call: TRBV7-9
cdr3_aa: CASSSSGEQYF
cdr3_nt: TGTGCCAGCAGCTCCTCAGGGGAGCAGTACTTC

j_call: TRBJ1-4
d_call: -
clone_size: -
v_call: TRBV5-1
cdr3_aa: CASSLDREGEKLFF
cdr3_nt: TGCGCCAGCAGCTTGGACAGGGAGGGTGAAAAACTGTTTTTT

j_call: TRBJ1-1
d_call: TRBD1
clone_size: -
v_call: TRBV7-8
cdr3_aa: CASSTGQSMNTEAFF
cdr3_nt: TGTGCCAGCAGCACGGGACAGAGCATGAACACTGAAGCTTTCTTT

j_call: TRBJ2-4
d_call: -
clone_size: -
v_call: TRBV5-6
cdr3_aa: CASSRDFLAKNIQYF
cdr3_nt: TGTGCCAGCAGTCGGGACTTCCTAGCCAAAAACATTCAGTACTTC

j_call: TRBJ2-4
d_call: -
clone_size: -
v_call: TRBV28
cdr3_aa: CASSQGSLAKNIQYF
cdr3_nt: TGTGCCAGCAGTCAGGGTAGCCTAGCCAAAAACATTCAGTACTTC